This T cell receptor (beta chain) was found in a study of CD8+CD57+ T cells in acquired aplastic anemia. About the study: On average, sorted CD4+ and CD8+ cells gave approximately 3.5 ug of DNA.

CDR1 and CDR2 (germline): MNHEY, SMNVEV (reference sequence). The CDR3 runs to 16 residues. V was pared by 6 bases and J by 1 base, with 9 bases of the junction left unmatched. Study-wide points: In CD8+ cells, Simpson's diversity showed no significant difference between patients and controls. Both patients and controls carried the same twenty-nine CD8+ CDR3 sequences.

Genomic DNA, serving as template, underwent TCR beta VDJ and CDR3 profiling. TCRdb ran MiXCR on the reads and lists one entry per CDR3 protein. The data contain about 190,000 distinct CDR3 sequences, approximately 50% of them seen just once; the ten biggest clones take up around 9.7%. Worth noting for this clonotype: What it binds is unknown.

Before being chosen for sequencing, patients had shown CD8+CD57+ cell expansion by flow cytometry. With no exception, the patients had severe acquired aplastic anemia. Sequences were obtained from sorted CD4+, CD8+, or CD8+CD57+ T cells (not recorded which) from PBMCs. The chain carries TRBV27 and TRBJ2-5, with 9 bases that match TRBD2. This sequence originates from a human donor with aplastic anemia. Written as DNA, the CDR3 is TGTGCCAGCAGACCTCGGACTAGCGCCGTCCAAGAGACCCAGTACTTC. It encodes CASRPRTSAVQETQYF.